This T cell receptor (beta chain) was sequenced in a study of technical replicates of blood from a handful of donors. A single count supports this clone. The ends were cut back, 6 bases at V and 0 bases at J, with 15 bases in the middle. CDR1 and CDR2 (germline): LNHDA, SQIVND (reference sequence). The CDR3 contains 15 residues. The assay was immunoSEQ multiplex PCR, and TCRdb's table has in-frame clones only and misses some. The sample lists 74,000 or so clones; 96% were seen once. The genes are TRBV19 and TRBJ2-7; TRBD1 might be the D (5 bases). The sequenced sample was T cells isolated from PBMCs. The sequence derives from a human donor in good health. The CDR3 DNA reads as TGTGCCAGTAGGAGAGACAGATCTGCCTCCTACGAGCAGTACTTC. Residues: CASRRDRSASYEQYF. The full variable domain, rest sourced from reference TRBV19 and TRBJ2-7, is DGGITQSPKYLFRKEGQNVTLSCEQNLNHDAMYWYRQDPGQGLRLIYYSQIVNDFQKGDIAEGYSVSREKKESFPLTVTSAQKNPTAFYLCASRRDRSASYEQYFGPGTRLTVT.